This TCR beta chain was documented in a study of T-cell memory formation after mild COVID-19. Study-level points and caveats: Cross-reactive memory appears to have joined, as suggested by some responding clones showing up in pre-infection memory. Later expanders leaned toward CD4+, whereas clones contracting from day 15 to 85 were balanced CD4/CD8. Second-wave clones with a day 37 peak had unconfirmed SARS-CoV-2 specificity.

5'RACE with constant-segment primers built TCRalpha and TCRbeta cDNA libraries with UMIs. TCRdb reanalysed the 5' RACE reads using MiXCR and keeps one entry per CDR3 protein. In the table there are some 290,000 distinct CDR3 sequences, under 20% of which are singletons. With 4 bases removed from V and 1 base from J, the gap between germline ends came to 13 bases. Germline V CDR1 and CDR2: MNHEY, SVGAGI. The CDR3 is 16 residues long. With regard to this clonotype: The antigen is not known.

This chain uses TRBV6-5 with TRBJ2-2, with no clear D. The specimen was PBMCs or a T cell subset sorted from them (not recorded which). This clonotype was sampled from a man aged 18-30 years who had mild COVID-19 (a few samples of this study predate the infection). Cell type and time point are not known. The CDR3 protein is CASSSHLGMNTGELFF. The CDR3 DNA reads as TGTGCCAGCAGTTCCCACTTAGGGATGAACACCGGGGAGCTGTTTTTT.